Following are 3 T cell receptor beta chains from one sample sequenced in a study of CD8+ T cells in alopecia areata. In each case, RNA was isolated and then reverse transcribed into cDNA as the sequencing template. Only in-frame clones appear in the TCRdb table, and some are missing; sequencing was by immunoSEQ multiplex PCR. Among over 100,000 clones listed, 45% to 50% were seen once. Here the sequenced sample was CD8+ T cells sorted from blood, taken at week 0. The receptors shown here come from a human donor with alopecia areata.

The V gene is TRBV7-2, the J gene TRBJ2-5; tentatively, D is TRBD1 (6 bases). Trimming cost V 3 bases and J 2 bases, with 7 bases left between them. The CDR3 runs to 13 residues. Germline CDR1 is SGHTA and CDR2 is FQGNSA. CDR3 coding DNA: TGTGCCAGCAGCTTCGACAGGCAAGAGACCCAGTACTTC. Its translation is CASSFDRQETQYF.

The chain links TRBV7-9 to TRBJ2-3; 7 positions match TRBD2. Trimming at V came to 8 bases and at J to 2 bases, leaving 19 bases not matched to a gene. The germline V gene has CDR1 SEHNR and CDR2 FQNEAQ (reference sequence). CDR3 length equals 18 residues. In DNA form, the CDR3 reads TGTGCCAGCTCACGCCCTTGGGGGGGACCTAAAACCACAGATACGCAGTATTTT. This sequence encodes CASSRPWGGPKTTDTQYF.

The CDR3 here is CASSAGTGWLAFF. The CDR3 DNA reads as TGTGCCAGCAGCGCCGGGACAGGGTGGTTGGCTTTCTTT. The chain employs TRBV11-2 and TRBJ1-1; 9 bases align to TRBD1. The germline gives CDR1 SGHAT, CDR2 FQNNGV. V gave up 5 bases and J gave up 11 bases; unmatched junction bases: 9. CDR3 length equals 13 residues. The whole variable domain, remainder taken from reference TRBV11-2 and TRBJ1-1, is EAGVAQSPRYKIIEKRQSVAFWCNPISGHATLYWYQQILGQGPKLLIQFQNNGVVDDSQLPKDRFSAERLKGVDSTLKIQPAKLEDSAVYLCASSAGTGWLAFFGQGTRLTVV.